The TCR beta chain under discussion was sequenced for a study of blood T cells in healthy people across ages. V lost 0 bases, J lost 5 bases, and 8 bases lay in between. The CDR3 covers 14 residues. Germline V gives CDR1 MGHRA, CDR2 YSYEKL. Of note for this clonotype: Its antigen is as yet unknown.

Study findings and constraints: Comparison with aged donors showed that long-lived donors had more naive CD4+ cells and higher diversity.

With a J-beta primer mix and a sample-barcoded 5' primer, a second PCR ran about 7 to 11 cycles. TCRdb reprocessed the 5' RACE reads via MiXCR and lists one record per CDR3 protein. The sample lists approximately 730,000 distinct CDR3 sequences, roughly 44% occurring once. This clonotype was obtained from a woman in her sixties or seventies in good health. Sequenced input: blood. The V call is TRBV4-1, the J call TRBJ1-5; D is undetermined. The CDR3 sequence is CASSQETWDQPQHF. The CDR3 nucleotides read TGCGCCAGCAGCCAAGAGACTTGGGATCAGCCCCAGCATTTT.